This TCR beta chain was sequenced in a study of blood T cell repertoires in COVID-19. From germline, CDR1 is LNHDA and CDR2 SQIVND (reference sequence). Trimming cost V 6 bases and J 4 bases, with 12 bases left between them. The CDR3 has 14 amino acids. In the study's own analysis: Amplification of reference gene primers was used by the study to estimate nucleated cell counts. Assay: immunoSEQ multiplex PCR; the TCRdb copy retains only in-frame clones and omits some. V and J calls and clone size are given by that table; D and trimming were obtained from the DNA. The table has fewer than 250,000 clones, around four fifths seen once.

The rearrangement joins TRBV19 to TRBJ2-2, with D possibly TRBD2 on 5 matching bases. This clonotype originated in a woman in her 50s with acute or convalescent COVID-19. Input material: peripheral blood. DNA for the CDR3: TGTGCCAGTAGCAAAGCGGAAAGCACCGGGGAGCTGTTTTTT. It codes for CASSKAESTGELFF.